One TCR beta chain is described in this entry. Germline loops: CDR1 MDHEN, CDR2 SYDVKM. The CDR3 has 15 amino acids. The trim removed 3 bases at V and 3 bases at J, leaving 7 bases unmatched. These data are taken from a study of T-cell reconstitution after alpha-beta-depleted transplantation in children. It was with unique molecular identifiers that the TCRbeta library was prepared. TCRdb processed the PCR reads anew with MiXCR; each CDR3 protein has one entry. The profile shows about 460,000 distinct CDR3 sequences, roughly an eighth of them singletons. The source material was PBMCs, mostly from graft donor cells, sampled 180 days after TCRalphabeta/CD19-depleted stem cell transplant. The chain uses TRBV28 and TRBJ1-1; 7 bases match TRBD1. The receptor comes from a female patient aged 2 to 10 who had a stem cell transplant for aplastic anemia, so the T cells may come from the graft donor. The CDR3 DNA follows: TGTGCCAGCAGTTTCCACGGGACAGCTCACACTGAAGCTTTCTTT. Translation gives CASSFHGTAHTEAFF.